Below are 11 T cell receptor beta chains sequenced from a single sample in a study of blood T cells in healthy people across ages. For the second PCR, which ran for roughly 7 to 11 cycles, a sample-barcoded 5' primer and a J-beta primer mix were used. TCRdb reprocessed the 5' RACE reads with MiXCR, giving one entry per CDR3 protein. The sample has around 1,100,000 distinct CDR3 sequences; 30% to 40% are singletons. Sequenced input: blood. Receptors originate from a man aged 18 to 30 in good health.

The V call is TRBV7-3, the J call TRBJ2-2, with a possible D match to TRBD1 (5 bases). The CDR3 is 15 residues long. The ends were cut back, 4 bases at V and 6 bases at J, with 15 bases in the middle. Germline CDR1 reads SGHTA; CDR2 reads FQGTGA. DNA for the CDR3: TGTGCCAGCAGCTATGGGGCAGGGTTCGCCGGGGAGCTGTTTTTT. It is translated as CASSYGAGFAGELFF.

The chain employs TRBV20-1 and TRBJ2-7; TRBD1 matches at 7 bases. The V gene end was trimmed by 7 bases and the J gene end by 4 bases; junction bases not matched to a gene: 7. The CDR3 has 12 amino acids. Germline CDR1 DFQATT, CDR2 SNEGSKA (reference sequence). This chain's CDR3 is CSVRRQGYEQYF. DNA of the CDR3: TGCAGTGTTCGCAGACAGGGTTACGAGCAGTACTTC.

The rearrangement joins TRBV28 to TRBJ1-2, with D perhaps matching TRBD1 (6 bases). The CDR3 covers 13 residues. Germline-derived CDR1 and CDR2 are MDHEN and SYDVKM. Trimming stripped 4 bases from V and 3 bases from J, with 9 bases between. The CDR3 protein is CASSSQGYYGYTF. The DNA for the CDR3 is TGTGCCAGCAGTTCCCAGGGGTACTATGGCTACACCTTC.

CDR3 nucleotide sequence: TGTGCCAGCAGCTTATTTCCGGGGGAAGGCGGCTACACCTTC. Its translation is CASSLFPGEGGYTF. The J gene is TRBJ1-2, the V gene TRBV7-9, with a possible D match to TRBD1 (5 bases). The CDR3 runs to 14 residues. Germline assignment: CDR1 SEHNR and CDR2 FQNEAQ (reference sequence). The V and J ends lost 2 bases and 8 bases respectively, with 15 bases between them.

As for this clonotype: A read error may produce the germline difference seen at one junction end. The chain is built from TRBV28 and TRBJ2-5, with a tentative D call TRBD2 (5 bases). Germline V gives CDR1 MDHEN, CDR2 SYDVKM. CDR3 length equals 12 residues. The CDR3, as DNA: TGTGCCAGCATCTCTCTTGGGGAGACCCAGTGCTTC. Residues: CASISLGETQCF.

The V gene is TRBV7-9, the J gene TRBJ1-2; D is unclear. Germline V gene lookup returns CDR1 SEHNR and CDR2 FQNEAQ (reference sequence). V lost 1 base, J lost 6 bases, and 12 bases lay in between. This CDR3 has 14 residues. CDR3 coding DNA: TGTGCCAGCAGCTTAGGATTGGCAGAGAATGGCTACACCTTC. Encoded protein: CASSLGLAENGYTF.

Details on this clonotype: The junction departs from germline at one end; a sequencing error may be responsible. V gene TRBV5-1 combines with J gene TRBJ2-1, with 8 bases identical to TRBD1. Germline CDR1 SGHRS, CDR2 YFSETQ. The CDR3 covers 14 residues. CDR3 DNA sequence: TGCGCCAGCAGCCCATCAGGGGGCTACAATGTGCAGTTCTTC. It translates to CASSPSGGYNVQFF.

Only a few counts were recorded for this clonotype. The chain is built from TRBV7-2 and TRBJ1-2; weak D call: TRBD1 (5 bases). V shed 4 bases and J shed 4 bases, with 19 bases lying between them. CDR1 is SGHTA, CDR2 FQGNSA, per germline. CDR3 size: 16 residues. The CDR3 reads CASSSPGSGLGYGYTF. The CDR3 coding sequence is TGTGCCAGCAGCTCCCCGGGATCAGGGCTCGGCTATGGCTACACCTTC.

This chain connects TRBV20-1 to TRBJ2-7; D is ambiguous. Germline CDR1 and CDR2: DFQATT and SNEGSKA (reference sequence). Between the trimmed V and J ends, which lost 3 bases and 1 base, there was a span of 10 bases. CDR3 length: 13 residues. In nucleotides, the CDR3 is TGCAGTGCTAGTGATCTGAGATCCTACGAGCAGTACTTC. Residues: CSASDLRSYEQYF.

This clonotype was picked up a small number of times. V and J are TRBV5-1 and TRBJ2-3; D unclear. V was shortened by 0 bases and J by 0 bases, with 11 bases between the two germline ends. The CDR3 length is 16 residues. Germline V gene data show CDR1 as SGHRS and CDR2 as YFSETQ. The CDR3 is CASSLGLTYSTDTQYF. The CDR3, as DNA: TGCGCCAGCAGCTTGGGGCTTACCTATAGCACAGATACGCAGTATTTT.

The chain combines TRBV3-1 with TRBJ2-1, with 13 bases that match TRBD2. Germline CDR1 and CDR2: LGHDT and YNNKEL (reference sequence). This CDR3 has 17 residues. V trimming: 5 bases; J trimming: 8 bases; junction bases outside the gene matches: 12. The CDR3, as DNA: TGTGCCAGCAGCGCCGAGACTAGCGGGGGGCTTCCGGATGAGCAGTTCTTC. Its protein product is CASSAETSGGLPDEQFF.